The rows below give T cell receptor beta chains drawn from one sample of a study of T cells after yellow fever vaccination. TCRdb reprocessed the 5' RACE reads with MiXCR, giving one entry per CDR3 protein. The table lists 500,000 to 650,000 distinct CDR3 sequences, around 12% of them singletons. Source: PBMCs, taken on the day of the yellow fever booster vaccination. Receptors were obtained from a man younger than 45 who received the YFV17D yellow fever vaccine. Both conserved end residues are part of each CDR3. A row's size may be missing; if present it is once, few, many or a size class.

CASSESKTSGNNEQFF	TRBV10-1	TRBJ2-1	.
CASSLVVVAATSSYNEQFF	TRBV19	TRBJ2-1	few
CSVVNTDEQYF	TRBV29-1	TRBJ2-7	.
CSVEQGSGYTF	TRBV29-1	TRBJ1-2	.
CASSPDGSTSARSYEQYF	TRBV18	TRBJ2-7	.
CASTNLRSAGVATDTQYF	TRBV19	TRBJ2-3	.
CASSLGGLAGEVQYF	TRBV7-9	TRBJ2-7	.
CASTRPSDVHEQFF	TRBV6-1	TRBJ2-1	many
CASSQDWEQFF	TRBV4-2	TRBJ2-1	.
CSVVEDTNTEAFF	TRBV29-1	TRBJ1-1	.
CASSQLAGAMYNEQFF	TRBV14	TRBJ2-1	few
CASSLKWGTDTQYF	TRBV27	TRBJ2-3	few
CASSSIRGLKGYEQYF	TRBV7-9	TRBJ2-7	.
CASLASGYNEQFF	TRBV12-3/TRBV12-4	TRBJ2-1	.
CATSRVLAGGLYF	TRBV15	TRBJ2-7	.
CSALPAGYTF	TRBV20-1	TRBJ1-2	.
CSATPGSGYEQYF	TRBV20-1	TRBJ2-7	.